This entry describes one TCR beta chain. Antigen unknown. This sample stems from a study of cytomegalovirus exposure and HLA in healthy donors. Findings and limits, study-wide: A later analysis reportedly found fewer N-insertions in an Asian-associated ancestry cluster than the approximately 700-donor mean. Sequencing likely produced, as an artifact, a cluster of highly shared sequence variants. The authors later linked a missense DCLRE1C variant to TCR beta V- and J-gene trimming. Specific recognition of CMV antigens was confirmed in vitro for a few chains (all CMV-associated).

The CDR3 totals 14 residues. V was pared by 4 bases and J by 6 bases, with 7 bases of the junction left unmatched. Looked up from germline, CDR1 is SQVTM and CDR2 is ANQGSEA. The PCR contained 60 Vbeta and 13 Jbeta primers. Sequencing used immunoSEQ multiplex PCR; TCRdb keeps in-frame clones, though not all of them. The sample shows 12,000 to 15,000 clones, around 58% of them seen only once. V usage is TRBV29-1 and J usage is TRBJ2-3; 10 nucleotides align to TRBD2. The sample comprised PBMCs. The TCR was taken from a woman between 45 and 60 years old in good health and CMV-seropositive. DNA of the CDR3: TGCAGCGTTGCTAGCGGGAGTCTCAAGGATACGCAGTATTTT. It yields the protein CSVASGSLKDTQYF.